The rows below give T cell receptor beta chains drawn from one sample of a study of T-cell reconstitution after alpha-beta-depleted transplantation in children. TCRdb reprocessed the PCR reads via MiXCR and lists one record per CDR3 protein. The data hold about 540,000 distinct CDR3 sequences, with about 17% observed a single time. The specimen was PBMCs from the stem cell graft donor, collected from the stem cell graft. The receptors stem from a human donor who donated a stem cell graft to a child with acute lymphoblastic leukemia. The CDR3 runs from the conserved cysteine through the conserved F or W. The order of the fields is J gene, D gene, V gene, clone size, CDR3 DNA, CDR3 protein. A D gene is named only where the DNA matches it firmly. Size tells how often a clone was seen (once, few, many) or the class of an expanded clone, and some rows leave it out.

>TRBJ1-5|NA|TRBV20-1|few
TGCAGTGCTAGAAGGGGGGGGGCCTCCAATCAGCCCCAGCATTTT
CSARRGGASNQPQHF
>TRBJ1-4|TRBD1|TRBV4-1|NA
TGCGCCAGCAGCCAACCTTTCACAGGGGCTAATGAAAAACTGTTTTTT
CASSQPFTGANEKLFF
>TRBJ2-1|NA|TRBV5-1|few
TGCGCCAGCAGCTTGAACTCGCACCAGGGGCAGTTCTTC
CASSLNSHQGQFF
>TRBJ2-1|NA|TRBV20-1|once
TGCAGTGCTAGGGGCGACCACAATGAGCAGTTCTTC
CSARGDHNEQFF
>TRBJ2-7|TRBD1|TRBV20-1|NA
TGCAGTGCTAGAGAGACAGGGAGCGGGCAGTACTTC
CSARETGSGQYF
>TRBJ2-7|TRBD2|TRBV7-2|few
TGTGCCAGCAGCTTAGCGGGCGGGAGAACCTACGAGCAGTACTTC
CASSLAGGRTYEQYF
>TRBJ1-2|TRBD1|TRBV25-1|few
TGTGCCAGCAGTGAATCCGGGACAGGGGGTTTCAGAGGAGGCTACACCTTC
CASSESGTGGFRGGYTF
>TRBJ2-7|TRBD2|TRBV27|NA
TGTGCCAGCAGTTTTTCGGCGGGAGGGTACGAGCAGTACTTC
CASSFSAGGYEQYF
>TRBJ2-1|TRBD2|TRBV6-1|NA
TGTGCCAGCAGTGAGGGGACTAGCGGGAGCAGTGAGCAGTTCTTC
CASSEGTSGSSEQFF
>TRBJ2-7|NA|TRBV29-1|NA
TGCAGCGTTGAAGGGGGGAGATCCTACGAGCAGTACTTC
CSVEGGRSYEQYF
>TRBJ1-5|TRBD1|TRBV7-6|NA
TGTGCCAGCAGCCCCGGACAGGGAGGCACCCAGCATTTT
CASSPGQGGTQHF
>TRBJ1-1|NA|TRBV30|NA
TGTGCCTGGTCCGATGTGAACACTGAAGCTTTCTTT
CAWSDVNTEAFF
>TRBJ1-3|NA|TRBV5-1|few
TGCGCCAGCAGGGGAGGTGCCTCTGGAAACACCATATATTTT
CASRGGASGNTIYF
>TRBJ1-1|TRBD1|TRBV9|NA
TGTGCCAGCAGCGGTCGGGGACAGGGGGCCACTGAAGCTTTCTTT
CASSGRGQGATEAFF
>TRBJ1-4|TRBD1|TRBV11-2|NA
TGTGCCAGCAGCTCCCTCGGGGACAGGGGGCAAAAACTGTTTTTT
CASSSLGDRGQKLFF
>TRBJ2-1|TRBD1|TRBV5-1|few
TGCGCCAGCAGCCTGGGACAGGCTAAGTACAATGAGCAGTTCTTC
CASSLGQAKYNEQFF
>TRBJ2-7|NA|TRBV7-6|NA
TGTGCCAGCAGCGTAAATGGGCACGAGCAGTACTTC
CASSVNGHEQYF
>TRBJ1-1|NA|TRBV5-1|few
TGCGCCAGCAGCAACACAGGGTTGAACACTGAAGCTTTCTTT
CASSNTGLNTEAFF
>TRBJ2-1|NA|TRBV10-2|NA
TGCGCCAGCAGTGAGGGGGCGGTTACCTTACAGGAGCAGTTCTTC
CASSEGAVTLQEQFF
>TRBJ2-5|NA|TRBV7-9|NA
TGTGCCAGCAGCGCTCGGGACATCGTCCCCCAAGAGACCCAGTACTTC
CASSARDIVPQETQYF